The 18 T cell receptor beta chains given below trace back to one sample, sequenced in a study of T cell responses to AZD1222 COVID-19 vaccine. Assay used: immunoSEQ multiplex PCR; TCRdb lists only in-frame clones, some missing. Here the sample spans 120,000 or so clones, around nine tenths being singletons. Sequenced material: peripheral blood, taken on day 0 of AZD1222 vaccination. Receptors originate from an adult in good health.

This chain links TRBV27 with TRBJ1-1, with 9 bases identical to TRBD1. CDR1 and CDR2 (germline): MNHEY, SMNVEV (reference sequence). The CDR3 spans 16 residues. The ends lost 3 bases at V and 0 bases at J; junction bases unmatched: 5. The CDR3 DNA is TGTGCCAGCAGTTTGGGGACAGGGAATTTGAACACTGAAGCTTTCTTT. Translating it yields CASSLGTGNLNTEAFF.

The chain has TRBV18 and TRBJ1-2; D is uncertain. CDR3 length: 12 residues. Per germline, CDR1 KGHSH and CDR2 LQKENI. V was trimmed by 1 base and J by 4 bases, leaving 4 bases between them. CDR3 region: CASSPQVYGYTF. DNA for the CDR3: TGTGCCAGCTCACCACAGGTCTATGGCTACACCTTC.

The chain uses TRBV7-8 and TRBJ2-7; possibly TRBD2 for D (6 bases). CDR3 length: 15 amino acids. Germline V gene sequence: CDR1 SGHVS, CDR2 FQNEAQ. The ends were cut back, 5 bases at V and 1 base at J, with 15 bases in the middle. The CDR3 is CASSPKVGGSYEQYF. The CDR3, as DNA: TGTGCCAGCAGCCCTAAGGTGGGAGGTTCCTACGAGCAGTACTTC. Together with reference TRBV7-8 and TRBJ2-7, the CDR3 gives the full variable domain: GAGVSQSPRYKVAKRGQDVALRCDPISGHVSLFWYQQALGQGPEFLTYFQNEAQLDKSGLPSDRFFAERPEGSVSTLKIQRTQQEDSAVYLCASSPKVGGSYEQYFGPGTRLTVT.

The J gene is TRBJ2-6, the V gene TRBV2; D gene unclear. V was clipped by 3 bases and J by 4 bases, with 10 bases between them. Germline V gene sequence: CDR1 SNHLY, CDR2 FYNNEI. The CDR3 length is 15 residues. DNA of the CDR3: TGTGCCAGCAGTGAGGCCAGGACCGGGGCCAACGTCCTGACTTTC. The encoded protein is CASSEARTGANVLTF.

The chain recombines TRBV3-1 (or the pseudogene TRBV3-2) with TRBJ1-2; D is unclear. This CDR3 contains 15 residues. Trimming removed 1 base at V and 8 bases at J, with 17 bases between. Germline V gene sequence: CDR1 LGHDT, CDR2 YNNKEL (reference sequence). In DNA, the CDR3 is TGTGCCAGCAGCCAAGGGGAATGGACCTTTGGGGGCTACACCTTC. Translated, it gives CASSQGEWTFGGYTF.

This chain uses TRBV5-1 with TRBJ1-3; D uncertain. Trimming cost V 0 bases and J 0 bases, with 10 bases left between them. The CDR3 loop spans 16 amino acids. Germline V gives CDR1 SGHRS, CDR2 YFSETQ. The CDR3 DNA reads as TGCGCCAGCAGCTTGGCCACGGGATCCTCTGGAAACACCATATATTTT. Its protein product is CASSLATGSSGNTIYF.

This chain links TRBV24-1 with TRBJ2-2; 15 nucleotides line up with TRBD2. Per germline, CDR1 KGHDR and CDR2 SFDVKD. This CDR3 has 17 residues. The V segment lost 4 bases and the J segment 4 bases; nucleotides outside the gene matches: 3. The CDR3 sequence: CATSDSGLAGGTGELFF. The CDR3 nucleotides are TGTGCCACCAGTGACTCGGGACTAGCGGGGGGCACCGGGGAGCTGTTTTTT.

V is TRBV5-1 and J is TRBJ1-4; no clear D gene. Trimming left V 0 bases short and J 5 bases short, with 11 bases between. Germline lookup yields CDR1 SGHRS and CDR2 YFSETQ. CDR3 length: 15 amino acids. CDR3 region: CASSLGMGSNEKLFF. The CDR3 nucleotides read TGCGCCAGCAGCTTGGGGATGGGGTCAAATGAAAAACTGTTTTTT.

The chain combines TRBV14 with TRBJ1-1; 7 positions match TRBD1. In germline, CDR1 is SGHDN, CDR2 FVKESK. The CDR3 runs 13 residues. Trimming removed 1 base from V and 7 bases from J; junction bases left unmatched: 3. The CDR3 DNA follows: TGTGCCAGCAGCCAAGGGGGGGACAGTGAAGCTTTCTTT. Protein sequence: CASSQGGDSEAFF. The complete variable domain, with remaining parts taken from reference TRBV14 and TRBJ1-1, reads EAGVTQFPSHSVIEKGQTVTLRCDPISGHDNLYWYRRVMGKEIKFLLHFVKESKQDESGMPNNRFLAERTGGTYSTLKVQPAELEDSGVYFCASSQGGDSEAFFGQGTRLTVV.

The J gene is TRBJ2-3, the V gene TRBV7-8, with D possibly being TRBD1 or TRBD2 (5 bases each). The germline CDR1 and CDR2 sequences are SGHVS and FQNEAQ. Trimming left V 8 bases short and J 6 bases short, with 21 bases between. CDR3 length: 15 residues. The CDR3 coding sequence is TGTGCCAGCCGAGAGGGGTCTTCTCGTCTGGATACGCAGTATTTT. This sequence encodes CASREGSSRLDTQYF.

The V gene is TRBV5-6, the J gene TRBJ2-3; TRBD1 aligns across 10 bases. J lost 2 bases, V lost 7 bases, and 7 bases had no gene match. Germline V gives CDR1 SGHDT, CDR2 YYEEEE. The CDR3 sequence is 15 residues long. This chain's CDR3 is CASRKGTGDTDTQYF. In DNA form, the CDR3 reads TGTGCCAGCCGAAAAGGGACAGGGGACACAGATACGCAGTATTTT.

The CDR3 region is CASSVEGSRGEKLFF. Here the CDR3 DNA reads TGTGCCAGCAGCGTCGAGGGGAGTAGAGGTGAAAAACTGTTTTTT. The chain combines TRBV9 with TRBJ1-4; tentative D call: TRBD1 (5 bases). The germline CDR1 and CDR2 sequences are SGDLS and YYNGEE. V was shortened by 2 bases and J by 7 bases, with 15 bases between the two germline ends. This CDR3 contains 15 residues.

The genes are TRBV6-6 and TRBJ1-6; D not certain. V gave up 5 bases and J gave up 1 base, with 15 bases separating them. Germline values: CDR1 MNHNY, CDR2 SVGAGI (reference sequence). The CDR3 is made up of 17 amino acids. CDR3 sequence: CASSRGTTGSYNSPLHF. The CDR3 DNA reads as TGTGCCAGCAGTCGGGGAACCACGGGGTCCTATAATTCACCCCTCCACTTT.

CDR3 DNA sequence: TGTGCCACCAGTGATCCGTCAGGGCGGGAGGCGTACAATGAGCAGTTCTTC. As protein: CATSDPSGREAYNEQFF. The V and J genes are TRBV24-1 and TRBJ2-1; 8 positions agree with TRBD2. The CDR3 length is 17 residues. Per the germline V gene, CDR1 is KGHDR and CDR2 is SFDVKD. Trimming took 3 bases from V and 4 from J; bases not matched to a gene: 10.

The chain employs TRBV24-1 and TRBJ2-1; 12 bases align to TRBD2. The V segment lost 3 bases and the J segment 9 bases; nucleotides outside the gene matches: 8. The CDR3 covers 16 residues. CDR1 KGHDR and CDR2 SFDVKD come from the germline V gene. CDR3 sequence: CATSDHLAGGPSEQFF. The CDR3 region has the DNA TGTGCCACCAGTGATCATCTAGCGGGAGGGCCGAGTGAGCAGTTCTTC.

The rearrangement uses TRBV6-5 and TRBJ2-7; 7 bases agree with TRBD2. J gave up 0 bases and V 5 bases, and 4 bases lay outside the gene matches. This CDR3 is 14 amino acids long. Germline V gene lookup returns CDR1 MNHEY and CDR2 SVGAGI. The CDR3 DNA reads as TGTGCCAGCAGTCGCCAGCGGGACTCCTACGAGCAGTACTTC. Amino acid sequence: CASSRQRDSYEQYF.

The V call is TRBV9, the J call TRBJ2-5; 10 bases map to TRBD1. Trimming took 4 bases from V and 4 from J; bases not matched to a gene: 7. Germline CDR1 is SGDLS and CDR2 is YYNGEE. This CDR3 spans 15 amino acids. CDR3 in DNA: TGTGCCAGCAGCTTAACGACAGGGGGCGGAGAGACCCAGTACTTC. It encodes CASSLTTGGGETQYF.

The chain employs TRBV9 and TRBJ1-6; 7 nucleotides match TRBD1. V lost 1 base to trimming and J lost 10 bases; unmatched junction nucleotides: 5. CDR3 size: 14 residues. Germline V gives CDR1 SGDLS, CDR2 YYNGEE. The CDR3: CASSVQGENSPLHF. CDR3 DNA: TGTGCCAGCAGCGTACAGGGGGAAAACTCACCCCTCCACTTT.